One and the same sample provided the 17 T cell receptor beta chains below, sequenced in a study of blood T cells in healthy people across ages. Next came a second PCR, run for about 6 to 12 cycles, which used a sample-barcoded 5' primer along with a J-beta primer mix. Via MiXCR, TCRdb re-called the 5' RACE reads, giving one row per CDR3 protein. The data show 550,000 to 650,000 distinct CDR3 sequences, with roughly a quarter seen just once and approximately 3.6% held by the top ten. These records were also assigned to another study, of T cells of mothers and their children.

The sample comprised blood. These receptors originate from a boy aged 2 to 9 in good health.

This clonotype has just a few counts. The rearrangement joins TRBV20-1 to TRBJ1-1; the D is unclear. CDR1 DFQATT and CDR2 SNEGSKA come from the germline V gene (reference sequence). V lost 0 bases and J 0 bases, leaving 11 bases between the germline ends. The CDR3 has 15 residues. The CDR3 DNA reads TGCAGTGCTAGAGACGGTCGTGGGATGAACACTGAAGCTTTCTTT. Protein sequence: CSARDGRGMNTEAFF.

The table lists this clonotype with a few counts. The chain links TRBV6-1 to TRBJ2-2; 7 bases fit TRBD1. With 8 bases clipped from V and 3 bases from J, the junction kept 6 bases outside the gene matches. Germline CDR1 and CDR2: MNHNS and SASEGT. The CDR3 is 14 amino acids. The CDR3 sequence is CASGRQGDTGELFF. As DNA, the CDR3 is TGTGCCAGCGGTCGACAGGGAGACACCGGGGAGCTGTTTTTT.

This clonotype appeared a few times. The chain recombines TRBV7-6 with TRBJ2-1; D possibly uses TRBD1 or TRBD2 (5 bases each). The CDR3 length is 15 residues. Germline loops: CDR1 SGHVS, CDR2 FNYEAQ. Trimming removed 6 bases at V and 5 bases at J, with 17 bases between. The CDR3 nucleotides are TGTGCCAGCAGTCCCGTGGGGCCTAGCAACAATGAGCAGTTCTTC. Its translation: CASSPVGPSNNEQFF.

CDR3 region: CASSVPRDTGELFF. CDR3 sequence (DNA): TGTGCCAGCAGTGTGCCTAGGGACACCGGGGAGCTGTTTTTT. The J gene is TRBJ2-2, the V gene TRBV6-1; unclear D gene. Trimming pared 4 bases from V and 3 bases from J, leaving 9 bases between. The CDR3 runs to 14 residues. Germline values: CDR1 MNHNS, CDR2 SASEGT.

The chain employs TRBV21-1 and TRBJ1-2. TRBV21-1 is an annotated pseudogene. The CDR3 sequence is 13 residues long. CDR3 amino acids: CASSNGRLYGYTF. DNA for the CDR3: TGTGCCAGCAGCAACGGCAGACTCTATGGCTACACCTTC.

The V and J genes are TRBV2 and TRBJ2-1, with D perhaps given as TRBD1 or TRBD2 (6 bases each). The end of the DNA aligns better with TRBJ2-7, so the J call may be wrong. The CDR3 has 17 residues. Germline assignment: CDR1 SNHLY and CDR2 FYNNEI. CDR3 sequence (DNA): TGTGCCAGCGGGCGTTTACTAGCTCTGAAGGAAGGGGGCGAGCAGTACTTC. This codes for CASGRLLALKEGGEQYF.

The V call is TRBV20-1, the J call TRBJ2-5; the match to TRBD2 covers 9 bases. The DNA end is more similar to TRBJ2-7, so the J call may be wrong. The germline CDR1 and CDR2 sequences are DFQATT and SNEGSKA (reference sequence). This CDR3 is 16 amino acids long. CDR3 region: CSARDHGSGSVHEQYF. The CDR3 DNA is TGCAGTGCTAGAGATCATGGTAGCGGGAGCGTCCACGAGCAGTACTTC.

Regarding this clonotype: An end of the junction differs from the germline gene, which may be a read error. The V call is TRBV4-3, the J call TRBJ2-5; D is unresolved. Germline V gene lookup returns CDR1 LGHNA and CDR2 YSLEER. The CDR3 runs 16 residues. The chain's CDR3 is CASSQDRVITYNEHFF. In DNA form, the CDR3 reads TGCGCCAGCAGCCAAGATCGGGTGATTACCTACAATGAGCACTTCTTC.

This chain connects TRBV25-1 to TRBJ1-1; no reliable D call. The V end was cut by 3 bases, the J end by 3 bases, with 5 bases between. CDR1 is MGHDK, CDR2 SYGVNS, per germline. This CDR3 has 12 residues. CDR3: CASSDSYTEAFF. DNA of the CDR3: TGTGCCAGCAGTGACAGCTACACTGAAGCTTTCTTT.

CDR3 loop: CASSPTGIGGEQYF. The CDR3 bases are TGCGCCAGCAGCCCTACGGGGATTGGAGGCGAGCAGTACTTC. V gene TRBV4-3 combines with J gene TRBJ2-7, with D tentatively TRBD2 (5 bases). V gave up 4 bases and J gave up 6 bases, with 16 bases separating them. CDR1 and CDR2 (germline): LGHNA, YSLEER. The CDR3 runs 14 residues.

This clonotype was observed a handful of times. Given a much more abundant clone one base away, this may be a read error. The rearrangement joins TRBV30 to TRBJ2-3; D ambiguous. Germline V gene data show CDR1 as GTSNPN and CDR2 as SVGIG (reference sequence). The V end was cut by 1 base, the J end by 3 bases, with 2 bases between. This CDR3 spans 11 amino acids. The CDR3 region has the DNA TGTGCCTGGAGTGAAACAGATACGCAGTATTTT. Translation gives CAWSETDTQYF.

Of note for this clonotype: At one end the junction does not follow the germline gene, possibly because of a read error. V and J are TRBV4-1 and TRBJ1-5; 9 nucleotides line up with TRBD1. Germline V gene sequence: CDR1 MGHRA, CDR2 YSYEKL. CDR3 length: 17 amino acids. The CDR3 region has the DNA TGCGCCGGCAGCCAAGATCCGGGGGACAGGGCCACTCAGCCCCAGCATTTT. It yields the protein CAGSQDPGDRATQPQHF.

The chain is built from TRBV20-1 and TRBJ2-4; 8 bases map to TRBD2. Germline V gives CDR1 DFQATT, CDR2 SNEGSKA (reference sequence). The CDR3 loop spans 19 amino acids. Losses at the gene ends were 1 base for V and 5 bases for J; bases not matched to a gene: 19. The CDR3 protein is CSARAFGLAGWAGENIQYF. The CDR3 DNA sequence: TGCAGTGCTAGAGCTTTCGGGCTAGCGGGTTGGGCCGGGGAAAACATTCAGTACTTC.

V gene TRBV20-1 combines with J gene TRBJ1-1; D is possibly TRBD1 (6 bases). The CDR3 loop spans 13 amino acids. V lost 7 bases and J lost 3, with 15 bases in between. Germline V gives CDR1 DFQATT, CDR2 SNEGSKA (reference sequence). The CDR3 reads CSVRGTSDTEAFF. The CDR3 coding sequence is TGCAGTGTGAGGGGGACCTCGGACACTGAAGCTTTCTTT.

This clonotype was seen once. The chain carries TRBV7-9 and TRBJ1-6; 7 nucleotides match TRBD1. CDR1 is SEHNR and CDR2 is FQNEAQ in the germline V gene (reference sequence). This CDR3 comprises 15 residues. The V and J ends lost 4 bases and 9 bases, in that order; junction bases with no gene match: 9. The CDR3 bases are TGTGCCAGCAGCTCGTCACAGGGGAGGGGTTCACCCCTCCACTTT. Translated: CASSSSQGRGSPLHF.

The V gene is TRBV29-1, the J gene TRBJ2-7; 11 positions agree with TRBD2. V dropped 5 bases and J dropped 3; count of bases not matched to a gene: 3. The CDR3 runs 13 residues. The germline CDR1 and CDR2 sequences are SQVTM and ANQGSEA. Written as DNA, the CDR3 is TGCAGCGTTACTAGCGGGGGATTCTACGAGCAGTACTTC. Protein sequence: CSVTSGGFYEQYF.

This clonotype was detected once. The rearrangement uses TRBV6-2 or TRBV6-3 and TRBJ2-1; D remains ambiguous. This CDR3 comprises 14 residues. V lost 0 bases and J lost 3, with 6 bases in between. Germline loops: CDR1 MNHEY, CDR2 SVGEGT. This CDR3 reads CASSYSGLYNEQFF. CDR3 in DNA: TGTGCCAGCAGTTACTCTGGCCTCTACAATGAGCAGTTCTTC.